The T cell receptor beta chain described here comes from a study of cytomegalovirus exposure and HLA in healthy donors. Study-wide points: The presence/absence work took it that sequencing depth was about the same across donors.

With 60 Vbeta and 13 Jbeta primers, the PCR was carried out. Repertoires were generated with immunoSEQ multiplex PCR, while TCRdb's copy carries only in-frame clones and drops some. The table includes 80,000 or so clones, approximately 66% detected once. For this clone: What it binds is not known.

The source material was PBMCs. The receptor's source is a male donor in good health and CMV-seropositive.

As DNA, the CDR3 is TGCGCCAGCAGCCAAGATATGCCGACAGCCGGAAACACCATATATTTT. This gives the protein CASSQDMPTAGNTIYF. The chain joins TRBV4-1 to TRBJ1-3; TRBD1 might be the D (5 bases). The CDR3 runs 16 residues. V was pared by 0 bases and J by 4 bases, with 13 bases between. Germline V gene lookup returns CDR1 MGHRA and CDR2 YSYEKL.